This T cell receptor beta chain was observed in a study of blood T cell repertoires in COVID-19. For the study at large: T cells, B-cell-depleted T cells, or PBMCs supplied cDNA or gDNA.

Method: immunoSEQ multiplex PCR; TCRdb's copy keeps in-frame clones and lacks some. The sample has approximately 350,000 clones, about 87% seen once. The V gene's germline CDR1 is SGDLS and CDR2 YYNGEE. CDR3 length: 11 amino acids. Trimming pared 6 bases from V and 3 bases from J, leaving 6 bases between. Sequencing input: peripheral blood. The chain combines TRBV9 with TRBJ1-2; D is ambiguous. This TCR was sampled from a woman between 50 and 59 years old with COVID-19, enrolled during active disease. The DNA for the CDR3 is TGTGCCAGCAACGGTGACTATGGCTACACCTTC. Translating it yields CASNGDYGYTF. Using reference TRBV9 and TRBJ1-2 for the parts outside the CDR3, the full variable domain is DSGVTQTPKHLITATGQRVTLRCSPRSGDLSVYWYQQSLDQGLQFLIQYYNGEERAKGNILERFSAQQFPDLHSELNLSSLELGDSALYFCASNGDYGYTFGSGTRLTVV.